This T cell receptor (beta chain) was recorded in a study of shared clonotypes between healthy human individuals (TCRdb year 2020). Background for the entire study: A few men and two women, aged 18 to 49 years, made up the cohort. For each donor, three plates each were used for CD4 naive and CD4 memory, two plates were used for CD8 naive, and one plate was used for CD8 memory. The study deeply sequenced blood TCR repertoires of five healthy adults to estimate repertoire size and the extent of clonotype sharing between individuals. Libraries were prepared and TCR repertoires were sequenced by different laboratories using diverse techniques, in order to increase sequencing depth and limit assay-specific biases. Leukapheresis yielded between about 0.94 and 8.9 billion PBMCs per donor.

General conclusions and limits of the study: When several donors were compared, the shared fraction of clonotypes was about 5% for naive CD4, around 3.5% for naive CD8, 2% to 2.5% for memory CD4, and around 0.37% for memory CD8. Only blood was sampled, and tissue TCR repertoires likely differ from those in blood. Pairwise subsampling indicated that sequencing depth was expected to affect the degree of clonotype sharing among donors. Even with the large sequencing depth, rarefaction of the sorted-subset datasets indicated that sequencing was incomplete. Compared with non-shared clonotypes, clonotypes shared by all four sorted-subset donors had higher generation probabilities. Naive subsets generally had larger estimated clonotype richness than memory subsets. Because the study included only a small number of donors, the genetic and exposure-history diversity represented was limited.

Note on this clone: Its antigen is still unknown. Base qualities are not recorded, but no much larger clone differs from it by a single base.

CD8 naive samples were obtained by positive selection for CCR7 among CD45RO-negative cells, yielding a CD45RA+CCR7+ population from which TemRA cells were excluded. Donors were healthy HIV-negative adults with no recently reported acute infections or vaccinations. All donors were Caucasian adults living in Nashville, Tennessee, USA. Blood was obtained by leukapheresis, after which PBMCs were separated by Ficoll-Histopaque density gradient centrifugation and cryopreserved in liquid nitrogen vapor phase. Analytical flow cytometry was used to check the purity and quantity of every magnetically sorted T cell population. Genomic DNA was isolated from every sorted fraction and measured by UV absorbance on a Nanodrop 2000c. Using the deep immunoSEQ assay, multiplex PCR amplified TCR CDR3 regions from genomic DNA. Extracted genomic DNA from each cell subset was spread evenly across all wells of several immunoSEQ 96-well plates, with each plate serving as a replicate. For sorted subsets, 200 to 250 ng genomic DNA, equal to approximately 30,000 T cell genomes, was loaded into each replicate PCR. The purified libraries were quantified using a Qubit 3.0 fluorometer, sized with a Bioanalyzer 2100, and then quantified again using the KAPA Library Quantification kit. A separate single-read 150-cycle Illumina NextSeq 550 flow cell was used to sequence each immunoSEQ 96-well plate. On the authors' methods: The immunoSEQ output contained only junctional sequences without quality scores, so filtering could not match that applied to full-length reads. To assign V/J genes and CDR3, sequences were annotated against IMGT germline references using PyIR, a Python wrapper for IgBLAST v1.9. Any read was removed if the V/J assignment was weak (E-value above 1e-6), the CDR3 was missing, or the read contained stop codons, out-of-frame junctions, or ambiguous translated residues. V3J clonotypes were defined as sequences sharing the same inferred V gene, J gene, and CDR3 amino acid sequence. Percentage overlap between repertoires was calculated by dividing the number of shared unique clonotypes by the size of the smaller repertoire. Three approaches were used to assess repertoire richness: RTK rarefaction, the Chao1 estimator, and Recon v2.1 estimates of unobserved clonotypes. OLGA was used to compute generation probabilities for all TCRbeta clonotypes that the gDNA method yielded from a few donors. In TCRdb, the immuneACCESS table is reduced to in-frame sequences with V and J assigned. These tables do not hold every clone; where another copy was compared, an unresolved V gene accounts for under half, and the others remain unexplained. The V and J calls and the clone size are those of that table, but D and trimming were determined from the DNA. The sample table contains hundreds of thousands of clones; only one count was recorded for 95% to 98% of them. Around 0.3% of the sample goes to the ten largest clones.

V is pared back by 3 bases and J by 2 bases, with 8 bases lying between the germline termini. The CDR3 runs 13 residues from the cysteine to the phenylalanine. CDR3 DNA is the only sequence kept; it has 39 bases, read in frame from the first base. The germline V gene specifies SGHAT as CDR1 and FQNNGV as CDR2. Recombination linked TRBV11-2 to TRBJ2-7; the D gene is perhaps TRBD1, on 5 matching bases. The sequence was obtained from a man aged 25-40 years in good health. Sequenced sample: naive CD8+ T cells sorted from blood. The intended sense of this specimen's cell subset or site label: CD45RA+CCR7+. The DNA is as follows: TGTGCCAGCAGCTTTGGGGCCCCCTACGAGCAGTACTTC. This is translated as CASSFGAPYEQYF.